The table lists the clone carrying this T cell receptor (beta chain) with many counts. As yet, its antigen is unknown. This CDR3 is 14 amino acids long. Germline CDR1 is SGHDN and CDR2 is FVKESK. V was cut by 1 base and J by 2 bases, with 9 bases left in between. Preparation of TCR beta libraries was done by quantitative 5'-RACE with molecular barcodes. TCRdb redid the calling of the 5' RACE reads with MiXCR, one entry per CDR3 protein. The sample holds some 71,000 distinct CDR3 sequences, approximately 5% seen once. The data belong to a study of CD8 T cells in ankylosing spondylitis. Study findings and constraints: According to the report, clones linked to the disease were significantly enriched in matched synovial fluid samples taken from ankylosing spondylitis patients.

The sequence derives from a male donor with ankylosing spondylitis or in good health (not recorded which). The chain carries TRBV14 and TRBJ2-7; D possibly corresponds to TRBD1 (5 bases). Sequencing was performed on blood, either unsorted or a sorted T cell fraction (not recorded which). CDR3 sequence (DNA): TGTGCCAGCAGCCAAGGGACACCTGCCTACGAGCAGTACTTC. Its protein product is CASSQGTPAYEQYF. Full variable domain (remainder filled in from reference TRBV14 and TRBJ2-7): EAGVTQFPSHSVIEKGQTVTLRCDPISGHDNLYWYRRVMGKEIKFLLHFVKESKQDESGMPNNRFLAERTGGTYSTLKVQPAELEDSGVYFCASSQGTPAYEQYFGPGTRLTVT.